Shown below are 10 T cell receptor beta chains from a single sample sequenced in a study of siplizumab effects on memory and regulatory T cells. Profiled with immunoSEQ multiplex PCR; TCRdb holds only in-frame clones, not every one. This table has about 66,000 clones, nearly 98% appearing once. The material sequenced was naive CD8+ T cells sorted from blood. The source of these receptors is a human donor in good health.

This chain uses TRBV27 with TRBJ1-2, with TRBD1 matching over 11 bases. Trimming cost V 6 bases and J 3 bases; bases outside gene matches: 6. The CDR3 consists of 15 residues. CDR1 is MNHEY, CDR2 SMNVEV, per germline (reference sequence). CDR3 in amino acids: CASSTGTGGYYGYTF. The CDR3 DNA reads as TGTGCCAGCAGCACCGGGACAGGGGGTTACTATGGCTACACCTTC.

The rearrangement uses TRBV29-1 and TRBJ2-7; D call uncertain. Between the trimmed V and J ends, which lost 3 bases and 3 bases, there was a span of 9 bases. Looked up from germline, CDR1 is SQVTM and CDR2 is ANQGSEA. This CDR3 contains 12 residues. The CDR3 reads CSVEGGYYEQYF. The DNA for the CDR3 is TGCAGCGTTGAGGGCGGTTACTACGAGCAGTACTTC.

The CDR3 region is CASSDDSSYEQYF. The CDR3 bases are TGTGCCAGCAGTGACGACAGTTCCTACGAGCAGTACTTC. The chain joins TRBV6-5 to TRBJ2-5; possibly TRBD1 for D (5 bases). The J call may be incorrect, as the DNA end agrees better with TRBJ2-7. CDR1 and CDR2 from the germline V gene are MNHEY and SVGAGI. The CDR3 runs to 13 residues.

V gene TRBV7-9 combines with J gene TRBJ2-3, with 7 bases lining up with TRBD1. There are 16 residues in the CDR3. V trimming: 5 bases; J trimming: 2 bases; junction bases outside the gene matches: 10. Germline V gene sequence: CDR1 SEHNR, CDR2 FQNEAQ (reference sequence). The CDR3 DNA sequence: TGTGCCAGCAGCCCTCTGATGGGACAGCACACAGATACGCAGTATTTT. Translation gives CASSPLMGQHTDTQYF.

The chain joins TRBV12-5 to TRBJ2-2; either TRBD1 or TRBD2 may supply D (6 bases each). Germline CDR1 is LGHNT and CDR2 is FRNRAP. This CDR3 has 21 residues. Trimming took off 2 bases at V and 2 bases at J, with 27 bases between the two ends. The CDR3 reads CASGLYSLSQSRGTNTGELFF. The CDR3 DNA reads TGTGCTAGTGGTTTGTACAGTTTAAGTCAGAGTCGGGGGACAAACACCGGGGAGCTGTTTTTT.

This sequence joins TRBV7-9 and TRBJ2-1; D tentatively fits TRBD1 or TRBD2 (6 bases each). Germline V gene data show CDR1 as SEHNR and CDR2 as FQNEAQ (reference sequence). The CDR3 is made up of 15 amino acids. Trimming cost V 5 bases and J 7 bases, with 18 bases left between them. The CDR3 sequence: CASSPAVGGMNEQFF. The CDR3 region has the DNA TGTGCCAGCAGCCCAGCCGTCGGGGGCATGAATGAGCAGTTCTTC.

The rearrangement uses TRBV20-1 and TRBJ1-1; D remains unclear. Trimming stripped 0 bases from V and 3 bases from J, with 2 bases between. Germline V gives CDR1 DFQATT, CDR2 SNEGSKA (reference sequence). The CDR3 has 11 residues. The DNA of the CDR3 is TGCAGTGCTAGAGAACACACTGAAGCTTTCTTT. Protein product: CSAREHTEAFF.

This clone has just one count. The rearrangement uses TRBV11-3 and TRBJ2-2; D is undetermined. Trimming shortened V by 0 bases and J by 6 bases, and 20 bases separated the two germline ends. This CDR3 region has 18 residues. The germline V gene encodes CDR1 SGHNT and CDR2 YENEEA. The CDR3 nucleotides read TGTGCCAGCAGCTTAGAAGGTGGTGGGCACTTCGGGTCCGGGGAGCTGTTTTTT. Translated: CASSLEGGGHFGSGELFF.

The chain has TRBV9 and TRBJ2-7, with 10 positions matching TRBD2. Germline CDR1 and CDR2: SGDLS and YYNGEE. The J segment lost 2 bases and the V segment lost 2 bases, leaving 1 base of the junction unmatched. CDR3 length: 14 amino acids. CDR3 amino acids: CASSVLAGAYEQYF. CDR3 nucleotide sequence: TGTGCCAGCAGCGTGCTAGCGGGGGCCTACGAGCAGTACTTC. Based on the CDR3 plus reference TRBV9 and TRBJ2-7, the full variable domain is DSGVTQTPKHLITATGQRVTLRCSPRSGDLSVYWYQQSLDQGLQFLIQYYNGEERAKGNILERFSAQQFPDLHSELNLSSLELGDSALYFCASSVLAGAYEQYFGPGTRLTVT.

V is TRBV28 and J is TRBJ2-2; D not certain. CDR1 and CDR2 (germline): MDHEN, SYDVKM. CDR3 size: 17 residues. The V end was cut by 2 bases, the J end by 3 bases, with 16 bases between. Here the CDR3 reads CASSLVGYKTYTGELFF. Written as DNA, the CDR3 is TGTGCCAGCAGTTTAGTGGGATACAAAACTTACACCGGGGAGCTGTTTTTT.